This T cell receptor (beta chain) was sequenced for a study of blood T cell repertoires in COVID-19. Study-level information: Sites across the United States, Italy and Spain contributed samples from acute and convalescent COVID-19. The analysed material was cDNA or gDNA that came from T cells, B-cell-depleted T cells, or PBMCs.

Looked up from germline, CDR1 is MNHNS and CDR2 is SASEGT. Trimming removed 2 bases from V and 3 bases from J; junction bases left unmatched: 12. The CDR3 runs to 18 residues. In the study's own analysis: Estimation of nucleated cell counts was performed using reference gene primer amplification. Generated by immunoSEQ multiplex PCR, the TCRdb table keeps only in-frame clones and is missing some. D and trimming come from the DNA, and the V and J calls and clone size come from that table. The repertoire has approximately 160,000 clones, 90% of them found once; the top ten carry around 17%. The clonotype was recovered from a man between 60 and 70 years old with active or convalescent COVID-19. The chain recombines TRBV6-1 with TRBJ2-7; 11 nucleotides agree with TRBD2. Sequencing input: peripheral blood. This chain's CDR3 is CASSELYPTSGVIYEQYF. CDR3 nucleotides: TGTGCCAGCAGTGAACTCTACCCGACTAGCGGGGTGATCTACGAGCAGTACTTC.